These T cell receptor beta chains were read from a single sample in a study of immune evolution from preneoplasia to lung adenocarcinoma. Only in-frame clones appear in the TCRdb table, and some are missing; sequencing was by immunoSEQ multiplex PCR. The sample holds fewer than 5,000 clones, roughly 78% seen once. Sequences were obtained from FFPE invasive lung adenocarcinoma tissue. The receptors here all came from a person between 35 and 59 years old with lung adenocarcinoma. Some clones in this sample may be carry-over from other donors' samples. CDR3s include the opening cysteine and the closing phenylalanine or tryptophan. The D gene is left open where the match is weak. Clone size, where shown, is once, few, many, or a class for clones that have expanded.

D	J	size	V	DNA	CDR3
TRBD1	TRBJ2-3	-	TRBV18	TGTGCCAGCTCCCACATGGACAGGGGCACAGATACGCAGTATTTT	CASSHMDRGTDTQYF
TRBD1	TRBJ2-2	-	TRBV27	TGTGCCAGCAGTTACGGGACAGGGTTCGGGGAGCTGTTTTTT	CASSYGTGFGELFF
-	TRBJ2-2	-	TRBV2	TGTGCCAGCAGTGGCGACTCCGGGGAGCTGTTTTTT	CASSGDSGELFF
-	TRBJ2-3	-	TRBV6-6	TGTGCCAGCAGCTGGACCGGGACTAGCACAGATACGCAGTATTTT	CASSWTGTSTDTQYF
-	TRBJ1-5	-	TRBV19	TGTGCCAGTAGTATTTGGGGGTACAGGGTGAATAGCAATCAGCCCCAGCATTTT	CASSIWGYRVNSNQPQHF
TRBD1	TRBJ2-3	-	TRBV29-1	TGCAGCGTTGAAGAATCTGAGGGGGCGCAAACAGATACGCAGTATTTT	CSVEESEGAQTDTQYF
-	TRBJ1-5	-	TRBV2	TGTGCCAGCAGTGTCCAGGAGCCTGCAAGGGCCCAGCATTTT	CASSVQEPARAQHF
-	TRBJ1-5	-	TRBV6-6	TGTGCCAGCAGTTACGTAGGGAATCAGCCCCAGCATTTT	CASSYVGNQPQHF
TRBD1	TRBJ2-7	-	TRBV6-1	TGTGCCAGCAGCCGGGACAGCTTCACCTACGAGCAGTACTTC	CASSRDSFTYEQYF
TRBD1	TRBJ1-2	-	TRBV28	TGTGCCAGCAGCTACGGGACAGGGGGCGGACGGGGCTACACCTTC	CASSYGTGGGRGYTF
-	TRBJ2-3	few	TRBV7-2	TGTGCCAGCAGCTTAGGTCCGGGGAATACGCAGTATTTT	CASSLGPGNTQYF
-	TRBJ1-1	-	TRBV6-1	TGTGCCAGCCGGGAGGGCACTGAAGCTTTCTTT	CASREGTEAFF
-	TRBJ2-7	-	TRBV7-8	TGTGCCAGCAGCTACCGACTCCCTATACGGCGGGTGGCCACCTGGGGCCCATACGAGCAGTACTTC	CASSYRLPIRRVATWGPYEQYF
TRBD1	TRBJ2-3	-	TRBV9	TGTGCCAGCAGCGTAGCGGGACAGGGGGCTAGCGGGACCACAGATACGCAGTATTTT	CASSVAGQGASGTTDTQYF
-	TRBJ1-1	-	TRBV12-5	TGTGCTAGTGGTTTGGCCCCAAGGCTTTCGGCTTTCTTT	CASGLAPRLSAFF